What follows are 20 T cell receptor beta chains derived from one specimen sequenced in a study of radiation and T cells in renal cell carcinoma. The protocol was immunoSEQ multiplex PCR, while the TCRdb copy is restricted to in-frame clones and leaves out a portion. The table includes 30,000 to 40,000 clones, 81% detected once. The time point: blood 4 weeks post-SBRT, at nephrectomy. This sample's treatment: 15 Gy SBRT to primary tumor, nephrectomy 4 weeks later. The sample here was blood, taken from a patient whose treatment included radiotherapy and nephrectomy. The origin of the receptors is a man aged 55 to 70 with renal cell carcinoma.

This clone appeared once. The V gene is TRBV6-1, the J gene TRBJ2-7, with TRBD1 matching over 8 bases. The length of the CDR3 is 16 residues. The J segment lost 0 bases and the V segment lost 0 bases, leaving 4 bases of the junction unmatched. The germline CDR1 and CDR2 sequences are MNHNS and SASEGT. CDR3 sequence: CASSEAWTGSSYEQYF. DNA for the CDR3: TGTGCCAGCAGTGAAGCTTGGACAGGGAGCTCCTACGAGCAGTACTTC.

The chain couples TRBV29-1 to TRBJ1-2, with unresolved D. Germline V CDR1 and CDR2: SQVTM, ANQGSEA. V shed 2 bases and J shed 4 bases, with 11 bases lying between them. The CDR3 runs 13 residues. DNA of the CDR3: TGCAGCGTTGAACCTTACTTCGGCTATGGCTACACCTTC. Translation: CSVEPYFGYGYTF. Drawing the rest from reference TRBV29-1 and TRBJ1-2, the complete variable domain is SAVISQKPSRDICQRGTSLTIQCQVDSQVTMMFWYRQQPGQSLTLIATANQGSEATYESGFVIDKFPISRPNLTFSTLTVSNMSPEDSSIYLCSVEPYFGYGYTFGSGTRLTVV.

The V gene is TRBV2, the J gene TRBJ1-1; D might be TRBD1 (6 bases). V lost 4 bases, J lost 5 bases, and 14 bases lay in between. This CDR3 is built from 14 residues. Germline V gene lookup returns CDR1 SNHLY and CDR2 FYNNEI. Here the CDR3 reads CASSGPRRGTEAFF. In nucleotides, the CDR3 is TGTGCCAGCAGTGGCCCCCGGAGGGGGACTGAAGCTTTCTTT.

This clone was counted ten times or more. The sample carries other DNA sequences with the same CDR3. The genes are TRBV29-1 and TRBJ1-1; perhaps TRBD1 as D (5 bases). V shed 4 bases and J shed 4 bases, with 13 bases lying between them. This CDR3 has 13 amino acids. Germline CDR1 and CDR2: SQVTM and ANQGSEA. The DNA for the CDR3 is TGCAGCGTTGGGGTCGGGCAGGGCACTGAAGCTTTCTTT. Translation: CSVGVGQGTEAFF.

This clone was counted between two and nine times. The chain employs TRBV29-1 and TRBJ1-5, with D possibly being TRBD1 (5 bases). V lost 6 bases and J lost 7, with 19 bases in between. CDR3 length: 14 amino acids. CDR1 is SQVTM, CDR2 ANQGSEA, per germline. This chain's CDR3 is CSVDGEGPGQPQHF. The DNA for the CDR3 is TGCAGCGTAGATGGGGAGGGGCCCGGGCAGCCCCAGCATTTT.

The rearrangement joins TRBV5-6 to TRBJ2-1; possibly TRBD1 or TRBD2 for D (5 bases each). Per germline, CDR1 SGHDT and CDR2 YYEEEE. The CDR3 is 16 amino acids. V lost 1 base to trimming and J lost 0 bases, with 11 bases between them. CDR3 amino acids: CASSLLRGPSYNEQFF. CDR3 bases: TGTGCCAGCAGCTTGCTCCGGGGCCCCTCCTACAATGAGCAGTTCTTC. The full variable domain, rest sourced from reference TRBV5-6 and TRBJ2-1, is DAGVTQSPTHLIKTRGQQVTLRCSPKSGHDTVSWYQQALGQGPQFIFQYYEEEERQRGNFPDRFSGHQFPNYSSELNVNALLLGDSALYLCASSLLRGPSYNEQFFGPGTRLTVL.

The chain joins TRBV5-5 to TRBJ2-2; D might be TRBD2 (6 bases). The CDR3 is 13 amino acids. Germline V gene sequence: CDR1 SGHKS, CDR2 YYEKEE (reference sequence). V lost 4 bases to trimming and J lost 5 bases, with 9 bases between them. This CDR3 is CASSLGGTGELFF. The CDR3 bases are TGTGCCAGCAGCCTCGGAGGGACCGGGGAGCTGTTTTTT.

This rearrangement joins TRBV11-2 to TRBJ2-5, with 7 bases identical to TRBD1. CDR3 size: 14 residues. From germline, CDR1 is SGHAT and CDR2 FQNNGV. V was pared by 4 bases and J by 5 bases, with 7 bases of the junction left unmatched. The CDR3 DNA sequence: TGTGCCAGCAGCTCAGGGGGATTTATGGAGACCCAGTACTTC. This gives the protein CASSSGGFMETQYF.

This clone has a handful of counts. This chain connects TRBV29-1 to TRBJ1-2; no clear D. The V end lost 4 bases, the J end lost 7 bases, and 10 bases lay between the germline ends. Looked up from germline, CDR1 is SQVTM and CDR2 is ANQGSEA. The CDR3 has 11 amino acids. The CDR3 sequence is CSVVWARGYTF. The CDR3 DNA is TGCAGCGTTGTCTGGGCCCGTGGCTACACCTTC.

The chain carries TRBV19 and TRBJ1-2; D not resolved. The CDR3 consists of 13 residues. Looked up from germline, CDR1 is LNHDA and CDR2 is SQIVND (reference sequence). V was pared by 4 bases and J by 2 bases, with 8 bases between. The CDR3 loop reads CASSNSRNYGYTF. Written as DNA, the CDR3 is TGTGCCAGTAGTAATTCCAGGAACTATGGCTACACCTTC. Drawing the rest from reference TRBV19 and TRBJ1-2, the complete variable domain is DGGITQSPKYLFRKEGQNVTLSCEQNLNHDAMYWYRQDPGQGLRLIYYSQIVNDFQKGDIAEGYSVSREKKESFPLTVTSAQKNPTAFYLCASSNSRNYGYTFGSGTRLTVV.

CDR3 protein: CASSFRDRGLYEQYF. CDR3 DNA sequence: TGTGCCAGCAGCTTTAGGGACAGGGGGCTATACGAGCAGTACTTC. This chain uses TRBV7-2 with TRBJ2-7; TRBD1 agrees at 12 bases. V shed 3 bases, J shed 4 bases, and the junction held 4 bases outside the gene matches. Germline assignment: CDR1 SGHTA and CDR2 FQGNSA. The CDR3 is made up of 15 amino acids.

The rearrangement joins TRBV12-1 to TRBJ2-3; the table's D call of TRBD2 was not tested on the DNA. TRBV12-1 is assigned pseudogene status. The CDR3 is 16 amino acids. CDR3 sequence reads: CASSPPPSSCTDTQYF. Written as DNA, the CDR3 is TGTGCCAGCAGCCCCCCTCCTAGTTCTTGCACAGATACGCAGTATTTT.

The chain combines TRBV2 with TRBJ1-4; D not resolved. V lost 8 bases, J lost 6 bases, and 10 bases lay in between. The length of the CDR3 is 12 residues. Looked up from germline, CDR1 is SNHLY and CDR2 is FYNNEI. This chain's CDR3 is CASRGVDEKLFF. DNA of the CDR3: TGTGCCAGCCGTGGGGTGGATGAAAAACTGTTTTTT.

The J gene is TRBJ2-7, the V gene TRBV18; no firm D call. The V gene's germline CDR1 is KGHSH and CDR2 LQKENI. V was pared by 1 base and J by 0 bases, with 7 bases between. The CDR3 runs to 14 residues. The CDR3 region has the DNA TGTGCCAGCTCACCACGGAGTTCCTCCTACGAGCAGTACTTC. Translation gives CASSPRSSSYEQYF.

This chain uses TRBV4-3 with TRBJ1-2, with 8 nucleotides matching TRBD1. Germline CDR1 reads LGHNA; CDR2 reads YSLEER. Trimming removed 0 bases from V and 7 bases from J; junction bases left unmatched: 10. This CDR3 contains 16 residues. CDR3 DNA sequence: TGCGCCAGCAGCCAAGAGGGACAGGCGGCGCTCGGTGGCTACACCTTC. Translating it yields CASSQEGQAALGGYTF.

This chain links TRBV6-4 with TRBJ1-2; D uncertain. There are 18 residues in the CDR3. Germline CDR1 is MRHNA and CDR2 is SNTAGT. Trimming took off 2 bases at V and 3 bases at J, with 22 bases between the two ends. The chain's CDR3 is CASSDPHGPPRLDYGYTF. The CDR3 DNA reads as TGTGCCAGCAGTGACCCCCACGGGCCTCCAAGATTGGACTATGGCTACACCTTC.

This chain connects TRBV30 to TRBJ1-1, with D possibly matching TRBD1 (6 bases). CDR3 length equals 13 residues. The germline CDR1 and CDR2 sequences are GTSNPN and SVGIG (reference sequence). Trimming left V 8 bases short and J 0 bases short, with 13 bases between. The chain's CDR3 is CALGRGMNTEAFF. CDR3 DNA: TGTGCCCTAGGCAGGGGCATGAACACTGAAGCTTTCTTT.

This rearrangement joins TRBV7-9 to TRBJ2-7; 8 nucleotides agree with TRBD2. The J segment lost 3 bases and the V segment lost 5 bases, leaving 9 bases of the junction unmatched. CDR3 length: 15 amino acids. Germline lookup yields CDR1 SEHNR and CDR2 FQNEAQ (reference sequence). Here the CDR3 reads CASSIRTSINYEQYF. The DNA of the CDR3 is TGTGCCAGCAGCATAAGGACTAGCATAAACTACGAGCAGTACTTC.

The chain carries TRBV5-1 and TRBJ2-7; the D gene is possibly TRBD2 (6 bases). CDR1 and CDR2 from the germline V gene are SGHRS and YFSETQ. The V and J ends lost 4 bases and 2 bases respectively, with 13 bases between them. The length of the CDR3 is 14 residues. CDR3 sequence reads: CASSVDGLPYEQYF. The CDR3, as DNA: TGCGCCAGCAGCGTGGACGGACTACCCTACGAGCAGTACTTC.

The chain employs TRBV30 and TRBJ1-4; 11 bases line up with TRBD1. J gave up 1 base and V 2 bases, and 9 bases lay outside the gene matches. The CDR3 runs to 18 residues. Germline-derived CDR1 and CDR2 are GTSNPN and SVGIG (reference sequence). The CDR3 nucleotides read TGTGCCTGGAGTCCCACCCGGGACAGGGGGAGAACTAATGAAAAACTGTTTTTT. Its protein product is CAWSPTRDRGRTNEKLFF.